One sample yielded the 3 T cell receptor beta chains listed below, sequenced in a study of CXCR3-negative and CXCR3-positive naive CD8 T cells. The TRB libraries of cDNA were built by UMI-labeled 5' RACE. After re-calling the 5' RACE reads, TCRdb lists one entry per CDR3 protein, DNA absent. Its clone listing holds about 62,000 distinct CDR3 sequences. The specimen sequenced was naive CXCR3- CD8+ T cells from blood. Regarding subset: CD45RO-CCR7+CD27+CD95- naive CD8+ T cells lacking CXCR3 (TNR3-). The source of these receptors is a human donor in good health. Some clones in this sample may be carry-over from other donors' samples.

The V gene is TRBV20-1, the J gene TRBJ2-2; the TCRdb D gene call, TRBD2, has no DNA to confirm it. This CDR3 has 14 residues. Looked up from germline, CDR1 is DFQATT and CDR2 is SNEGSKA (reference sequence). The CDR3 reads CSAQRGRENGELFF.

The gene calls are TRBV25-1 and TRBJ2-1; checking the TCRdb D call of TRBD2 is not possible without DNA. The length of the CDR3 is 13 residues. Germline V gene data show CDR1 as MGHDK and CDR2 as SYGVNS. CDR3 amino acids: CASSGLAGGEQFF.

The V gene is TRBV7-3, the J gene TRBJ1-1; the TCRdb call, TRBD1, lacks DNA for checking. Germline values: CDR1 SGHTA, CDR2 FQGTGA. This CDR3 has 14 residues. CDR3 protein: CASSLGAGVPEAFF. Complete variable domain (other parts from reference TRBV7-3 and TRBJ1-1): GAGVSQTPSNKVTEKGKYVELRCDPISGHTALYWYRQSLGQGPEFLIYFQGTGAADDSGLPNDRFFAVRPEGSVSTLKIQRTERGDSAVYLCASSLGAGVPEAFFGQGTRLTVV.